Included here is one TCR beta chain sequence, with context. A junction end diverges from the germline sequence, so it may reflect a read error. The source of the sample is a study of shared T cell receptors in the human thymus. The CDR3 contains 16 residues. Germline loops: CDR1 MDHEN, CDR2 SYDVKM. Repertoires were generated with immunoSEQ multiplex PCR, while TCRdb's copy carries only in-frame clones and drops some. Among hundreds of thousands of clones listed, over 90% were seen once. This TCR came from a human donor. This sequence joins TRBV28 and TRBJ2-7; 7 nucleotides align to TRBD2. Material: thymocytes. The CDR3 DNA reads TGTGCCAACAGTCCCTGGAGCGGGGACGACTCCTACGAGCAGTACTTC. This codes for CANSPWSGDDSYEQYF.